This T cell receptor (beta chain) derives from a study of T-cell reconstitution after alpha-beta-depleted transplantation in children. About this clonotype itself: Its target is unknown.

The CDR3 sequence is 16 residues long. Trimming shortened V by 3 bases and J by 1 base, and 13 bases separated the two germline ends. Preparing the TCRbeta library involved the use of unique molecular identifiers. TCRdb fed the PCR reads into MiXCR, producing one record per CDR3 protein. The sample records fewer than 500,000 distinct CDR3 sequences, 43% being singletons. Study results and limitations: Reportedly, roughly two months post-transplant, alpha-beta T cells arose from several hundred expanded graft clones. T-cell numbers and diversity, one year after transplant, stemmed largely from T cells that were newly produced.

This chain links TRBV12-3 or TRBV12-4 with TRBJ2-1, with a weak D call TRBD2 (5 bases). This receptor was identified in a girl aged 2-15 years with aplastic anemia, due to receive a stem cell transplant. Sequenced material: PBMCs, taken before TCRalphabeta/CD19-depleted stem cell transplant. CDR3 DNA: TGTGCCAGCAGTTTGTTAAGCGGCCTTTCCTACAATGAGCAGTTCTTC. Translation: CASSLLSGLSYNEQFF.